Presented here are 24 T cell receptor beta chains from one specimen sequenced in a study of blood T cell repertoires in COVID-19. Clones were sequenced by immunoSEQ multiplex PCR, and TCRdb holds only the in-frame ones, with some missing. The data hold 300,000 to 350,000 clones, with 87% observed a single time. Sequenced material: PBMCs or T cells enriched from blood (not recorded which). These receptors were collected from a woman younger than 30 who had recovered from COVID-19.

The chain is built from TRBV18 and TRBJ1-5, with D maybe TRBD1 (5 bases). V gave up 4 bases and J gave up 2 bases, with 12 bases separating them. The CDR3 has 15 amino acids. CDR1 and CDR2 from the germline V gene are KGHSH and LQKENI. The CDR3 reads CASSQDPGGNQPQHF. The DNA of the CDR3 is TGTGCCAGCTCACAGGACCCGGGGGGCAATCAGCCCCAGCATTTT.

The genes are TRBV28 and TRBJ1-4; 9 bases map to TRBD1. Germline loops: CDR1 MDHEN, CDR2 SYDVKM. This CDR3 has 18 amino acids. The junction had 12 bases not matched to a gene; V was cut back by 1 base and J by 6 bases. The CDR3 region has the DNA TGTGCCAGCAGTTTATTTCCCTTGGGACAGGGTGGTGATGAAAAACTGTTTTTT. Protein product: CASSLFPLGQGGDEKLFF.

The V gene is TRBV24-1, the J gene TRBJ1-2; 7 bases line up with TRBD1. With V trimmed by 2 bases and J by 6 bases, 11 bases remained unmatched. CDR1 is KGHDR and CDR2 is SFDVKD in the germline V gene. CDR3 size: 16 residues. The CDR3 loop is CATSDSETGFVNGYTF. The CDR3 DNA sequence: TGTGCCACCAGTGATTCCGAGACAGGGTTTGTAAATGGCTACACCTTC.

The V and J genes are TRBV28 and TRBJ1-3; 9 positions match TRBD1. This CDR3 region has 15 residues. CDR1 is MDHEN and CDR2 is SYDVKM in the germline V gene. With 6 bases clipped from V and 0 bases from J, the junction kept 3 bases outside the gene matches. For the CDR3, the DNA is TGTGCCAGCAGCTCGACAGGGGGCTCTGGAAACACCATATATTTT. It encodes CASSSTGGSGNTIYF.

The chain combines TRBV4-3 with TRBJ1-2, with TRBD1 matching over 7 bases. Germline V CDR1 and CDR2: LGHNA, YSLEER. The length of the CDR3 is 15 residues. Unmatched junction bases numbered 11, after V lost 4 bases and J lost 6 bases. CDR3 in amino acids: CASSRGTDRDHGYTF. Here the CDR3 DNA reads TGCGCCAGCAGCCGAGGGACAGACAGGGATCATGGCTACACCTTC.

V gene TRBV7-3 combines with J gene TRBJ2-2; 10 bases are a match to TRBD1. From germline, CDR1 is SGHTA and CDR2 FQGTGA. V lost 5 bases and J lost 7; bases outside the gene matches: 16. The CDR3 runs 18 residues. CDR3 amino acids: CASSPKGRGQGLGGELFF. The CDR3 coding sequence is TGTGCCAGCAGCCCCAAGGGCCGGGGACAGGGGCTCGGCGGGGAGCTGTTTTTT.

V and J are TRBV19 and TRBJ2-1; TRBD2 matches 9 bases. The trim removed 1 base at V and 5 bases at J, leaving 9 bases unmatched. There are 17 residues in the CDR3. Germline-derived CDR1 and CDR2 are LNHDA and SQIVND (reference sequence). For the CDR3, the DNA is TGTGCCAGTAGTATAGCGGTCGGCGGGAGGGCGAACAATGAGCAGTTCTTC. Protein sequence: CASSIAVGGRANNEQFF. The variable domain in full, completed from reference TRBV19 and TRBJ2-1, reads DGGITQSPKYLFRKEGQNVTLSCEQNLNHDAMYWYRQDPGQGLRLIYYSQIVNDFQKGDIAEGYSVSREKKESFPLTVTSAQKNPTAFYLCASSIAVGGRANNEQFFGPGTRLTVL.

This chain's CDR3 is CSASNPGGPTDTQYF. DNA of the CDR3: TGCAGTGCTAGTAACCCGGGAGGGCCCACAGATACGCAGTATTTT. J is TRBJ2-3 and V is TRBV20-1, with 8 bases matching TRBD2. The CDR3 runs 15 residues. Trimming at V came to 3 bases and at J to 2 bases, leaving 7 bases not matched to a gene. Germline V gene sequence: CDR1 DFQATT, CDR2 SNEGSKA (reference sequence).

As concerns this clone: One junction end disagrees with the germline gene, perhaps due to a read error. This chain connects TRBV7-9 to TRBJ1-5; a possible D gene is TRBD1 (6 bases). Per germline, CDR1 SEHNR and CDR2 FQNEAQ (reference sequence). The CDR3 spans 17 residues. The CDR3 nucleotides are TGTGCCAGCAGTTTAGGGGTTGGGGGGGCGCGAGGTCAGCCCCAGCATTTT. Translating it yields CASSLGVGGARGQPQHF.

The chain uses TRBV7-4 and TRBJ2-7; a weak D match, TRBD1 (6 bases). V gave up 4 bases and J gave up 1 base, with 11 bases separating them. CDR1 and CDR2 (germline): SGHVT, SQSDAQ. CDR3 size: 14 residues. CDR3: CASSSTGPSYEQYF. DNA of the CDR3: TGTGCCAGCAGCTCCACAGGGCCTTCCTACGAGCAGTACTTC.

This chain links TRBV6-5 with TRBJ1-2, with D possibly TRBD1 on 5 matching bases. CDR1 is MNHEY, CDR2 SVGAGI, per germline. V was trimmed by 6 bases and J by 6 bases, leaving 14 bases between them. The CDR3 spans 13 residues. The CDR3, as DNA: TGTGCCAGCAGCATGCAGGGCCAGCATGGCTACACCTTC. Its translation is CASSMQGQHGYTF.

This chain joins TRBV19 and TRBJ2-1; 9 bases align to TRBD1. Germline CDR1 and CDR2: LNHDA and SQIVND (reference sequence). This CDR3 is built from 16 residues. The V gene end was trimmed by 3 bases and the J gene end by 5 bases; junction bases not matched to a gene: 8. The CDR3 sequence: CASSMWTGESHNEQFF. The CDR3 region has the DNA TGTGCCAGTAGTATGTGGACAGGGGAATCCCACAATGAGCAGTTCTTC.

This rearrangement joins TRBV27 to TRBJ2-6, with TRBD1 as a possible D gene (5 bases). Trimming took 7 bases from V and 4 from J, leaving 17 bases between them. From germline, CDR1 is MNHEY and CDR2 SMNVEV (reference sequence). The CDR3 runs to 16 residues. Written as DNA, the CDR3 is TGTGCCAGCACGGTGCAGGGCCCTTCCGGGGCCAACGTCCTGACTTTC. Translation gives CASTVQGPSGANVLTF.

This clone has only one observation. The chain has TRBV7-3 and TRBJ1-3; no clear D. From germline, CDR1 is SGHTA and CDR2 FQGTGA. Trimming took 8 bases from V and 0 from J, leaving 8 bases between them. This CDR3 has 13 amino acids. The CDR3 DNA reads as TGTGCCAGCGCTGCGAGCTCTGGAAACACCATATATTTT. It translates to CASAASSGNTIYF.

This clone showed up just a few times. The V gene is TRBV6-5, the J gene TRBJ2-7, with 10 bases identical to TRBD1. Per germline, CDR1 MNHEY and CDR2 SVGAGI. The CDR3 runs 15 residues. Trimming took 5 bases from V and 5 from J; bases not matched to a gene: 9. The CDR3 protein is CASSLVGTGVDEQYF. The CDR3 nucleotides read TGTGCCAGCAGTCTCGTGGGGACAGGGGTTGACGAGCAGTACTTC.

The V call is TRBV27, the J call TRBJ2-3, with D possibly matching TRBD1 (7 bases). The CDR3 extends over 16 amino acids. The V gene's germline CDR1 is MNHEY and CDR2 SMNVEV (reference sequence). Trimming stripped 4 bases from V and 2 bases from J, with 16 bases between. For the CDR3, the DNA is TGTGCCAGCAGTTCGGTCCAGGGGGGTTTCACAGATACGCAGTATTTT. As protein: CASSSVQGGFTDTQYF.

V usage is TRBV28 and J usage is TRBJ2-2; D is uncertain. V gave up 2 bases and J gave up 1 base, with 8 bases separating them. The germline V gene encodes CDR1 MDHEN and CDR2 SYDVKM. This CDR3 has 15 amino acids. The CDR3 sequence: CASSLALENTGELFF. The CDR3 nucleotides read TGTGCCAGCAGTTTAGCCCTAGAGAACACCGGGGAGCTGTTTTTT.

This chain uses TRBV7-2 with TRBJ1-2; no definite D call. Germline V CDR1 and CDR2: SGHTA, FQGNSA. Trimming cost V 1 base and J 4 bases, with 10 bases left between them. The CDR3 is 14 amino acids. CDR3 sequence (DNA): TGTGCCAGCAGCTTAGTGGGAGTTTTCTATGGCTACACCTTC. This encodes CASSLVGVFYGYTF.

Here the CDR3 DNA reads TGCGCCAGCAGCCAAGTAAGCGGGGGTAGATCTATGGATACGCAGTATTTT. Its protein is CASSQVSGGRSMDTQYF. The rearrangement joins TRBV4-1 to TRBJ2-3, with 8 bases fitting TRBD2. V dropped 1 base and J dropped 6; count of bases not matched to a gene: 12. The CDR3 is 17 residues long. Per germline, CDR1 MGHRA and CDR2 YSYEKL.

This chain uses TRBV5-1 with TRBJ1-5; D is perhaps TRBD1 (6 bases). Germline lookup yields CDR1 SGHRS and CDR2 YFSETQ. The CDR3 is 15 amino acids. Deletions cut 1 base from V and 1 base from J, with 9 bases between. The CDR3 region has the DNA TGCGCCAGCAGCTTGTTACAGGGAAGCAATCAGCCCCAGCATTTT. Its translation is CASSLLQGSNQPQHF.

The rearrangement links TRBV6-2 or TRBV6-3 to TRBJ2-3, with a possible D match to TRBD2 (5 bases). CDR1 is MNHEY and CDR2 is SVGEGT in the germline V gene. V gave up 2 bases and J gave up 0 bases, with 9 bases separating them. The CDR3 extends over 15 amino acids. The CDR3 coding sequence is TGTGCCAGCAGTTACCTAGCCCCTAGCACAGATACGCAGTATTTT. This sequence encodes CASSYLAPSTDTQYF.

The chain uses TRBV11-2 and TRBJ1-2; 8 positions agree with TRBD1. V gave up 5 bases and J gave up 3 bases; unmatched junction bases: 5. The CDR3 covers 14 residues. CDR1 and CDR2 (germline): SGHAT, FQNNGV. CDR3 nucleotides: TGTGCCAGCAGCCTAGCAGGGGGCGACTATGGCTACACCTTC. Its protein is CASSLAGGDYGYTF.

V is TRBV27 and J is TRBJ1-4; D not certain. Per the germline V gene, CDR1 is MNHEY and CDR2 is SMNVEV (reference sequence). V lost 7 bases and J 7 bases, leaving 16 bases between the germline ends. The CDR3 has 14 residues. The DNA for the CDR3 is TGTGCCAGCAACCACCTCGGCGGGCGTGAAAAACTGTTTTTT. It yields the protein CASNHLGGREKLFF.

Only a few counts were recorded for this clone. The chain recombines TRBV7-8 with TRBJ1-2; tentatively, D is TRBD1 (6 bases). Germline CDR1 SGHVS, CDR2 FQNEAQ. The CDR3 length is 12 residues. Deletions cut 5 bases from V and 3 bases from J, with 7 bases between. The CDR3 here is CASSEGDYGYTF. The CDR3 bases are TGTGCCAGCAGCGAGGGGGACTATGGCTACACCTTC. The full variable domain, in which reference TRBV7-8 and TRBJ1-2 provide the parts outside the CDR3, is GAGVSQSPRYKVAKRGQDVALRCDPISGHVSLFWYQQALGQGPEFLTYFQNEAQLDKSGLPSDRFFAERPEGSVSTLKIQRTQQEDSAVYLCASSEGDYGYTFGSGTRLTVV.